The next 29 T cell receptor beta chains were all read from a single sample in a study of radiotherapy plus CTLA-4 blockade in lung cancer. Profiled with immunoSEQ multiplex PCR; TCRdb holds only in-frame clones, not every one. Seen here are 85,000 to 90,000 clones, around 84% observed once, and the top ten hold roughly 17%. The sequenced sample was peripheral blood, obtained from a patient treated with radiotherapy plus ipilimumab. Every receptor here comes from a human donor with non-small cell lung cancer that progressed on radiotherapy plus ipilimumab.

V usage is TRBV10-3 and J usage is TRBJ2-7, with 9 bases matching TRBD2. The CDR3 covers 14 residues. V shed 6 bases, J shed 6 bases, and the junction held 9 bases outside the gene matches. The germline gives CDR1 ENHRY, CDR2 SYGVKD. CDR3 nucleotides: TGTGCCATCAGGGAAGGCGGGAGGGCCGGCGAGCAGTACTTC. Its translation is CAIREGGRAGEQYF.

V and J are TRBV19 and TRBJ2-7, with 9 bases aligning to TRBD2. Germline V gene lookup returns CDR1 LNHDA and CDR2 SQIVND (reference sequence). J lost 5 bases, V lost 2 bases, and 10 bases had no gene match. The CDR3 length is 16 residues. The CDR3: CASSISPGSGSHEQYF. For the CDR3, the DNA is TGTGCCAGTAGTATATCCCCCGGTAGCGGGAGCCACGAGCAGTACTTC.

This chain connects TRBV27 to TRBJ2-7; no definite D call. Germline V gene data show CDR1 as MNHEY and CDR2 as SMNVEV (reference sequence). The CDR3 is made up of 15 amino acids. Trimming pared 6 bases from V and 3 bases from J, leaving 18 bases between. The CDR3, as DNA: TGTGCCAGCAGCCTCGTCCCGGCGCAAGGCTACGAGCAGTACTTC. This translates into CASSLVPAQGYEQYF.

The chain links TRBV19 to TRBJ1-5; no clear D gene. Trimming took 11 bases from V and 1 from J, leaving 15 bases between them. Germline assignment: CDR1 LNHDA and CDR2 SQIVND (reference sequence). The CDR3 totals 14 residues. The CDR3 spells CAAESGSSNQPQHF. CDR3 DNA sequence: TGTGCCGCGGAGTCCGGGTCGAGCAATCAGCCCCAGCATTTT. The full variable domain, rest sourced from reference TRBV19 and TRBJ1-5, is DGGITQSPKYLFRKEGQNVTLSCEQNLNHDAMYWYRQDPGQGLRLIYYSQIVNDFQKGDIAEGYSVSREKKESFPLTVTSAQKNPTAFYLCAAESGSSNQPQHFGDGTRLSIL.

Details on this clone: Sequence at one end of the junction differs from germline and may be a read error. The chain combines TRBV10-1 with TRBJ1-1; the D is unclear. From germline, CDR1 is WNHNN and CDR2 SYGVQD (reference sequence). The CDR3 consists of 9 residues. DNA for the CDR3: TGCGCCAGCAGTGAGGGCGGCATCTTT. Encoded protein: CASSEGGIF.

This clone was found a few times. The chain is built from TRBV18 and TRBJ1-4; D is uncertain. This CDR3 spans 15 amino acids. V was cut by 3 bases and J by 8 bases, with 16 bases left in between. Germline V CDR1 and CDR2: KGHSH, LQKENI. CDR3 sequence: CASSPDLVLGEKLFF. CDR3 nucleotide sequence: TGTGCCAGCTCACCCGACCTCGTTCTGGGCGAAAAACTGTTTTTT.

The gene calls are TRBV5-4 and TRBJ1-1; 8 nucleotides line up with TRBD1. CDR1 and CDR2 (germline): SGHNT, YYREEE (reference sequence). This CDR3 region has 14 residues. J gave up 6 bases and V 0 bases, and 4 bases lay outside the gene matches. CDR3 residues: CASSLGGRGPEAFF. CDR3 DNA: TGTGCCAGCAGCTTGGGGGGCAGGGGGCCTGAAGCTTTCTTT.

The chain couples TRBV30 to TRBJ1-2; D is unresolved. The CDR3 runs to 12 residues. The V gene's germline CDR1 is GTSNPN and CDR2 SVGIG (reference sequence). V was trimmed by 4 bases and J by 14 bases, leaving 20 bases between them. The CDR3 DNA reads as TGTGCCTGGACCTATGCCGTTTCCCTGCTGACCTTC. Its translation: CAWTYAVSLLTF.

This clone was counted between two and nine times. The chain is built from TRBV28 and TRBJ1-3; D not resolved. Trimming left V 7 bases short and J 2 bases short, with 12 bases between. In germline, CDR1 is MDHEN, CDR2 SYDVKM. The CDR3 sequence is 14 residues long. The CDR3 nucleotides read TGTGCCAGCACAACAGCCGCGGCTGGAAACACCATATATTTT. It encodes CASTTAAAGNTIYF.

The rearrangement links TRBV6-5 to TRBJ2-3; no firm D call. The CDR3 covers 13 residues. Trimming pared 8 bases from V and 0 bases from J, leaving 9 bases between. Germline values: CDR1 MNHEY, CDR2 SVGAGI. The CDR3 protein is CASRRTSTDTQYF. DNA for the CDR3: TGTGCCAGCCGGCGCACTAGCACAGATACGCAGTATTTT.

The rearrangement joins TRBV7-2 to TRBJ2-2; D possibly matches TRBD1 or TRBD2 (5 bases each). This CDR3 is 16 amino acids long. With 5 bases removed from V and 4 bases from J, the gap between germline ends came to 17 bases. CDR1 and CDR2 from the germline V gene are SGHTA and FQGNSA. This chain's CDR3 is CASSRSAGAGTGELFF. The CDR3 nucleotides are TGTGCCAGCAGCCGGAGTGCCGGGGCCGGCACCGGGGAGCTGTTTTTT.

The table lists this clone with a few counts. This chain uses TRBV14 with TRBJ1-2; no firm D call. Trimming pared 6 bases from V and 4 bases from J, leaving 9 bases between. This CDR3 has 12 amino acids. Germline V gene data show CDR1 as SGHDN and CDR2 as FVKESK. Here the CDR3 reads CASRRTVYGYTF. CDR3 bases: TGTGCCAGCAGACGGACGGTCTATGGCTACACCTTC.

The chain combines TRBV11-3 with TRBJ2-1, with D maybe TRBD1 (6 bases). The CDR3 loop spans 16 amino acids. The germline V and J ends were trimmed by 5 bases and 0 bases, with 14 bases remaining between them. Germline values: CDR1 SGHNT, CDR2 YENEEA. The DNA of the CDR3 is TGTGCCAGCAGCCTTCTTGGGGGCCTCTCCTACAATGAGCAGTTCTTC. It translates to CASSLLGGLSYNEQFF.

CDR3 residues: CASSPPGAAVDQPQHF. The CDR3 DNA reads as TGTGCCAGCAGTCCACCCGGCGCAGCGGTAGATCAGCCCCAGCATTTT. The chain joins TRBV27 to TRBJ1-5; unclear D gene. V was clipped by 5 bases and J by 5 bases, with 19 bases between them. Germline lookup yields CDR1 MNHEY and CDR2 SMNVEV (reference sequence). The CDR3 spans 16 residues.

The CDR3 region has the DNA TGTGCCAGCGGGAGGGGCAGGGTAATCGGCTACACCTTC. Its translation is CASGRGRVIGYTF. J is TRBJ1-2 and V is TRBV28, with D maybe TRBD1 (5 bases). V lost 8 bases and J 8 bases, leaving 18 bases between the germline ends. The CDR3 is 13 amino acids. CDR1 MDHEN and CDR2 SYDVKM come from the germline V gene.

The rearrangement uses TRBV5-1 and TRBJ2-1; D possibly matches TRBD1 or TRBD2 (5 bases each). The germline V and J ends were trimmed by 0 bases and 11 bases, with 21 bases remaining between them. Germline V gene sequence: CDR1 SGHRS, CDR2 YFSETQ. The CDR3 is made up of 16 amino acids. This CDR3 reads CASSLALMGTQEKQFF. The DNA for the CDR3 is TGCGCCAGCAGCTTGGCCTTGATGGGGACCCAAGAAAAGCAGTTCTTC.

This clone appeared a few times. CDR3 bases: TGTGCCAGCAGCTCCAAGGAGAAAGAGACCCAGTACTTC. Amino acid sequence: CASSSKEKETQYF. The chain recombines TRBV5-4 with TRBJ2-5; unclear D gene. V was clipped by 3 bases and J by 3 bases, with 9 bases between them. Germline CDR1 reads SGHNT; CDR2 reads YYREEE (reference sequence). The CDR3 has 13 residues.

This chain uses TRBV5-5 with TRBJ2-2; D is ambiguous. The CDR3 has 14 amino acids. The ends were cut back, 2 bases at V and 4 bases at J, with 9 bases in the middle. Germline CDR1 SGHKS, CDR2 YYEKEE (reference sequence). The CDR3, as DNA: TGTGCCAGCAGCTTCTCCTTACCCACCGGGGAGCTGTTTTTT. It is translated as CASSFSLPTGELFF.

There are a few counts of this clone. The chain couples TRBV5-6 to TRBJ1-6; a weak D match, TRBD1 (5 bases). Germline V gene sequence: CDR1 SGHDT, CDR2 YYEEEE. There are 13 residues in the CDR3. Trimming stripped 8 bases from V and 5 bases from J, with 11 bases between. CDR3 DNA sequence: TGTGCCAGTAGACAGAAAGATAATTCACCCCTCCACTTT. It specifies CASRQKDNSPLHF.

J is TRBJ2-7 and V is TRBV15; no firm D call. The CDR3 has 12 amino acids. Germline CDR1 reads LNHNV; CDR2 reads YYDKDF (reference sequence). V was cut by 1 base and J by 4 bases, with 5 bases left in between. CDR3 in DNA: TGTGCCACCAGCAGAGGTGGGTACGAGCAGTACTTC. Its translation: CATSRGGYEQYF.

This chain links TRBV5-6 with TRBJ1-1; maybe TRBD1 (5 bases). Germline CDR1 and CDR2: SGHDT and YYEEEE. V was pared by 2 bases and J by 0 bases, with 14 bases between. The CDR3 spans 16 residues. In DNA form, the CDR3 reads TGTGCCAGCAGCTTCCGACAGTTGGTGTTGAACACTGAAGCTTTCTTT. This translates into CASSFRQLVLNTEAFF.

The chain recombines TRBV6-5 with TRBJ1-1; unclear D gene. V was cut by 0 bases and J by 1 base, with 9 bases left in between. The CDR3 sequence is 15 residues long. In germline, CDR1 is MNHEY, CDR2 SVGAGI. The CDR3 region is CASSYSGRENTEAFF. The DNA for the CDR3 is TGTGCCAGCAGTTACTCGGGAAGGGAGAACACTGAAGCTTTCTTT.

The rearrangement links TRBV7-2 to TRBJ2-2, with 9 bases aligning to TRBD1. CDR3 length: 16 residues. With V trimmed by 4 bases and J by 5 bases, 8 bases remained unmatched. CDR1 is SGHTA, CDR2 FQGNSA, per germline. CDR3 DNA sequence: TGTGCCAGCAGCTCAGCCGGGACAGGGAGTACCGGGGAGCTGTTTTTT. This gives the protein CASSSAGTGSTGELFF.

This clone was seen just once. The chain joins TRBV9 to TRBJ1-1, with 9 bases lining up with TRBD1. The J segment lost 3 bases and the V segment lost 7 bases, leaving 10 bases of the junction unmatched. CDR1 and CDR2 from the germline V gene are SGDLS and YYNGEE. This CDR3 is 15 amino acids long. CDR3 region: CASRARDRADTEAFF. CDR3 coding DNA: TGTGCCAGCCGGGCCCGGGACAGGGCGGACACTGAAGCTTTCTTT.

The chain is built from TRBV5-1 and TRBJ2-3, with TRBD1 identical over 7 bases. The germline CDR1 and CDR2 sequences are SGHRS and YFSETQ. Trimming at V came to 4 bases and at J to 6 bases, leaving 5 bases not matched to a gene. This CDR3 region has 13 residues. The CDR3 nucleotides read TGCGCCAGCAGCATGGGACAGACGGATACGCAGTATTTT. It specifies CASSMGQTDTQYF.

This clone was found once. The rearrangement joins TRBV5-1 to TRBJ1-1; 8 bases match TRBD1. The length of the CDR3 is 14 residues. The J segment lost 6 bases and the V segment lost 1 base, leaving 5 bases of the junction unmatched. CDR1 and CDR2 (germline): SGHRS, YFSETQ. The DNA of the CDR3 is TGCGCCAGCAGCTTGACGGCAGGGGGCGCTGAAGCTTTCTTT. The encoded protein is CASSLTAGGAEAFF.

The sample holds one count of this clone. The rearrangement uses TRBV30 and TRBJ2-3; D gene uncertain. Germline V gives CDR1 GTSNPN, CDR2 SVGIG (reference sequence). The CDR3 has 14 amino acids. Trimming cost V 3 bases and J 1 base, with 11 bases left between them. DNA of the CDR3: TGTGCCTGGAGCCCCTCCTGGGGCACAGATACGCAGTATTTT. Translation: CAWSPSWGTDTQYF.

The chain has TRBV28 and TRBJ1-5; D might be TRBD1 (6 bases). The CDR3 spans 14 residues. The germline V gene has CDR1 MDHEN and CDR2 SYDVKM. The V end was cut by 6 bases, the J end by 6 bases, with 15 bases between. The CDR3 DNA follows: TGTGCCAGCAGCCTGGGGGGGGCGGTTCAGCCCCAGCATTTT. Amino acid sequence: CASSLGGAVQPQHF.

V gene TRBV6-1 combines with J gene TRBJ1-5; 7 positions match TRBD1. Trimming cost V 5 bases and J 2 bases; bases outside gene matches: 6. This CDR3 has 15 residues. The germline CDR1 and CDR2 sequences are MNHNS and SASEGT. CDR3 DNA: TGTGCCAGCAGTTGGGACAGAAGGGGCAATCAGCCCCAGCATTTT. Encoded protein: CASSWDRRGNQPQHF.